The sequence of this T cell receptor (beta chain) was determined in a study of T cell changes during pregnancy in multiple sclerosis. Assay: immunoSEQ multiplex PCR; the TCRdb copy retains only in-frame clones and omits some. Of about 93,000 clones in the sample, roughly 91% were seen once. The sequenced sample was peripheral blood, obtained after pregnancy. This receptor was identified in a female donor in good health, enrolled as a control in a pregnancy study.

The CDR3 nucleotides are TGCGCCAGCAGCCTAAGAAGCTATGGCTACACCTTC. It translates to CASSLRSYGYTF. The chain links TRBV5-1 to TRBJ1-2; D is ambiguous. This CDR3 comprises 12 residues. Germline V lookup: CDR1 SGHRS, CDR2 YFSETQ. Trimming cost V 4 bases and J 4 bases, with 8 bases left between them. Using reference TRBV5-1 and TRBJ1-2 for the parts outside the CDR3, the full variable domain is KAGVTQTPRYLIKTRGQQVTLSCSPISGHRSVSWYQQTPGQGLQFLFEYFSETQRNKGNFPGRFSGRQFSNSRSEMNVSTLELGDSALYLCASSLRSYGYTFGSGTRLTVV.